The 2 T cell receptor gamma chains below come from one sample, sequenced in a study of gamma-delta T cells after stem cell transplantation. TCRdb re-called clones from the RT-PCR reads using CATT. The table records some 600 gamma-chain clones, approximately 29% of them present only once. Source material: gamma-delta T cells. The receptor set was obtained from a human donor. It is not recorded whose cells these are; they may come from a transplant donor.

By frequency in the sample, this clone is large. The chain employs TRGV9 and TRGJ1 or TRGJ2. This CDR3 comprises 16 residues. Germline V gene data show CDR1 as GITISATS and CDR2 as ISYDGTV (reference sequence). J gave up 6 bases and V 0 bases, and 14 bases lay outside the gene matches. The CDR3 nucleotides read TGTGCCTTGTGGGAGGTGCAATCTCCTCCAGGTTATAAGAAACTCTTT. Translation: CALWEVQSPPGYKKLF.

As for this clone: Other nucleotide sequences from this sample produce the same CDR3. V and J are TRGV4 and TRGJ1 or TRGJ2. In the absence of a J gene in TCRdb, the DNA was matched to germline to assign it here. J gave up 3 bases and V 1 base, and 3 bases lay outside the gene matches. The CDR3 is 13 residues long. The V gene's germline CDR1 is EGSTGY and CDR2 YDSYTSSV. The CDR3 nucleotides are TGTGCCACCTGGGATGGACCTTATTATAAGAAACTCTTT. Protein product: CATWDGPYYKKLF.